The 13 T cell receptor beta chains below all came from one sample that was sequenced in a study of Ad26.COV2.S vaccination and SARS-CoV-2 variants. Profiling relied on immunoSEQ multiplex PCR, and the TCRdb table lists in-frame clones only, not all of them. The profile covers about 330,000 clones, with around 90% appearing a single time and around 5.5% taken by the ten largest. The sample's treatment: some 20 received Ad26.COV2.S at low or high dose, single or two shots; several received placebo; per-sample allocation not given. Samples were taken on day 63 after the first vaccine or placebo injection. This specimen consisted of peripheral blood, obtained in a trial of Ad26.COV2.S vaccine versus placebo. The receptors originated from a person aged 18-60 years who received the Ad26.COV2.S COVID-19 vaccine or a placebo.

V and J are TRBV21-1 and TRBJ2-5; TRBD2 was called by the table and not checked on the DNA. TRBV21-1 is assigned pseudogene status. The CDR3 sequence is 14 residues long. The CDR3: CASSLLRPQETQYF. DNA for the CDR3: TGTGCCAGCAGCTTACTCCGCCCCCAAGAGACCCAGTACTTC.

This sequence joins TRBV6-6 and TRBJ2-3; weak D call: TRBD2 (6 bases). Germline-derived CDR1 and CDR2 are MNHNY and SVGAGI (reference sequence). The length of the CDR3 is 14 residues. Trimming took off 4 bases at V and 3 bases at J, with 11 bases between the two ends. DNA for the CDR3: TGTGCCAGCAGTTGGAGGGGCCGTACAGATACGCAGTATTTT. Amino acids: CASSWRGRTDTQYF.

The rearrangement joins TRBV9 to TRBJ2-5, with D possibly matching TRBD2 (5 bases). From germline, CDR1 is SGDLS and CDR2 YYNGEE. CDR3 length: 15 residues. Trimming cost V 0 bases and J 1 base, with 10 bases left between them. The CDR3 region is CASSVGTAAQETQYF. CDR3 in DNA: TGTGCCAGCAGCGTAGGTACAGCGGCCCAAGAGACCCAGTACTTC.

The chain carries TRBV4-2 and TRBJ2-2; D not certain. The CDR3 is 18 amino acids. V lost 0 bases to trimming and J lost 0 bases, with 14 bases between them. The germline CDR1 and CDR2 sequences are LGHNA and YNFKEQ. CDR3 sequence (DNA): TGTGCCAGCAGCCAAGAGGGCCGTGGTGCATCGAACACCGGGGAGCTGTTTTTT. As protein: CASSQEGRGASNTGELFF.

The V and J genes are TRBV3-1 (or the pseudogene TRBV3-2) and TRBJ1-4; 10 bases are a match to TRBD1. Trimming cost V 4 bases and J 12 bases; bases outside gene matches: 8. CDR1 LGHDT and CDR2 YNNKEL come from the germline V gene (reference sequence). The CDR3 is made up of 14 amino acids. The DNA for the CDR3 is TGTGCCAGCAGCCTTACCGGGACAGGGGTTCAACTGTTTTTT. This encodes CASSLTGTGVQLFF.

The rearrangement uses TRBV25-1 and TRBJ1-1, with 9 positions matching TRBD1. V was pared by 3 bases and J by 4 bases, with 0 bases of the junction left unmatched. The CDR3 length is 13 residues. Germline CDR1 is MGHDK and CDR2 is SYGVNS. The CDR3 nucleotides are TGTGCCAGCAGTGAGACAGGGGGCACTGAAGCTTTCTTT. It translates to CASSETGGTEAFF.

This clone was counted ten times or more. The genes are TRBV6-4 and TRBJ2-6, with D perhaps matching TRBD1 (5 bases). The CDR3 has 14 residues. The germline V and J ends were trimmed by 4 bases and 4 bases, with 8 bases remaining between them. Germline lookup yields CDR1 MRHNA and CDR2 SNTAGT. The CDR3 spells CASSGTLGANVLTF. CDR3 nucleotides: TGTGCCAGCAGTGGGACACTGGGGGCCAACGTCCTGACTTTC.

The CDR3 bases are TGCGCCAGCAGTTCGGGACAGTCCGGACCCTACAATGAGCAGTTCTTC. It is translated as CASSSGQSGPYNEQFF. The chain joins TRBV5-1 to TRBJ2-1; 7 positions agree with TRBD1. The CDR3 is 16 residues long. J gave up 2 bases and V 5 bases, and 10 bases lay outside the gene matches. Germline V gene data show CDR1 as SGHRS and CDR2 as YFSETQ.

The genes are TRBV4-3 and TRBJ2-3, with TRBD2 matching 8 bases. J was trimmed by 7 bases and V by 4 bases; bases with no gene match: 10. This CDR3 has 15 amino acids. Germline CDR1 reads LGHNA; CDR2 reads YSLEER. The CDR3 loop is CASSLGLAKGNTQYF. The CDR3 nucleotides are TGCGCCAGCAGCCTCGGACTAGCAAAGGGGAATACGCAGTATTTT.

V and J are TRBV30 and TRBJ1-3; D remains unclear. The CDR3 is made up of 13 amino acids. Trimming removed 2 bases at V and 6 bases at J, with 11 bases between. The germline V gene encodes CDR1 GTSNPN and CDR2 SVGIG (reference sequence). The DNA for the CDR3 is TGTGCCTGGAGTCCATTGGACGTAAACACCATATATTTT. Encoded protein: CAWSPLDVNTIYF. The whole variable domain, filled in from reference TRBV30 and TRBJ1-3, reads SQTIHQWPATLVQPVGSPLSLECTVEGTSNPNLYWYRQAAGRGLQLLFYSVGIGQISSEVPQNLSASRPQDRQFILSSKKLLLSDSGFYLCAWSPLDVNTIYFGEGSWLTVV.

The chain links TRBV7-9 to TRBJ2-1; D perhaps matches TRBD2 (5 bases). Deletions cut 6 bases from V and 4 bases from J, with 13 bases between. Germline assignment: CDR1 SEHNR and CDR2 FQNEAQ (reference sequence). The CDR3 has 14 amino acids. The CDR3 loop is CASSRVAHYNEQFF. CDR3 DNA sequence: TGTGCCAGCAGTAGGGTAGCGCATTACAATGAGCAGTTCTTC. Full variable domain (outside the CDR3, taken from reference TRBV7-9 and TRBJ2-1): DTGVSQNPRHKITKRGQNVTFRCDPISEHNRLYWYRQTLGQGPEFLTYFQNEAQLEKSRLLSDRFSAERPKGSFSTLEIQRTEQGDSAMYLCASSRVAHYNEQFFGPGTRLTVL.

The CDR3 spells CAITGGAVNTEAFF. The CDR3 DNA reads TGTGCCATCACAGGGGGTGCCGTGAACACTGAAGCTTTCTTT. V is TRBV10-3 and J is TRBJ1-1; 7 positions match TRBD1. Unmatched junction bases numbered 5, after V lost 7 bases and J lost 0 bases. Looked up from germline, CDR1 is ENHRY and CDR2 is SYGVKD. This CDR3 is 14 amino acids long.

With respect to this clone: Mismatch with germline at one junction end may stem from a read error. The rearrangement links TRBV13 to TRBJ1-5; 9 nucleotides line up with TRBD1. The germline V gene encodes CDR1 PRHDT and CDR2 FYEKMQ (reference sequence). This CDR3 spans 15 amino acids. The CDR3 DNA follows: TGTGCCAGCAGCCTAGGGGGGACAGGGATCCAGCCCCAGCATTTT. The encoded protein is CASSLGGTGIQPQHF.